This T cell receptor (beta chain) was observed in a study of cytomegalovirus exposure and HLA in healthy donors (dated by TCRdb to about 2017). Regarding the study in general: The 666 repertoires of the first cohort and the roughly 110 validation repertoires were produced on the same platform, according to a later analysis. Besides the first cohort of approximately 670 subjects, a separate validation cohort made up of over 95 different subjects was used. The study aimed to test whether cataloging public T cell receptors could reveal signatures of past pathogen exposure. High-throughput TCR immunosequencing, statistical association of individual TCRs with disease status, and machine learning were combined to predict cytomegalovirus infection status.

This clone came up once. Its target antigen remains unknown. The input lacks base qualities; no much larger clone sits a single base away. Donors formed part of the validation cohort, which comprised approximately 130 subjects and was distinct from the first cohort of 550 to 850 subjects. The library was obtained by the immunoSEQ multiplex PCR assay. As for the original processing: A statistical classification framework was built for diagnosing cytomegalovirus status from the catalog of TCR beta chain sequences. TCRdb carries this immuneACCESS record with in-frame sequences only. Its versions omit some clonotypes, under half of them owing to an unresolved V gene in the studies checked, with the rest unexplained. That table furnishes V, J and clone size, whereas the DNA furnished D and trimming. For this sample the table gives about 160,000 clones, of which roughly 91% were detected only once. The ten largest clones capture around 3% of the sample.

The V end loses 4 bases and the J end loses 4 bases, and a stretch of 10 bases separates them. Including the terminal cysteine and phenylalanine, the CDR3 comprises 13 residues. Just CDR3 DNA is preserved here, 39 bases in frame from base 1. The CDR1 and CDR2 encoded by the germline V gene (reference sequence) are SGHNT and YYREEE. The investigation overall reported the following: In vitro tests confirmed that a few of the cytomegalovirus-associated TCR beta chains recognize cytomegalovirus antigens. Across donors, most TCR sequences were observed very rarely, whereas some public TCRs were present in many individuals. The classifier was reported to diagnose cytomegalovirus status with high specificity and sensitivity in both the original and validation cohorts. All 120 or so repertoires were used to score co-occurrence in the validation cohort in a later analysis, because that analysis had no HLA typing for the cohort. The study gave a list of about 170 TCR beta chains associated with cytomegalovirus. Of the cluster scores, approximately 95% were above 0 in a later analysis, which found that TCRs clustered in the first cohort also tended to co-occur in the 120 validation repertoires. It was suggested by the authors that the approach could potentially be generalized to other disease states and immunological phenotypes.

The receptor was derived from a man in his late teens or twenties in good health and CMV-seronegative. Specimen: PBMCs. The chain joins TRBV5-4 to TRBJ2-3; the D segment cannot be called with confidence. The bases are TGTGCCAGCAGCCTCCCCCCCCCAGATACGCAGTATTTT. It translates to CASSLPPPDTQYF. Extended through the reference TRBV5-4 and TRBJ2-3 proteins, this CDR3 yields the full variable domain: ETGVTQSPTHLIKTRGQQVTLRCSSQSGHNTVSWYQQALGQGPQFIFQYYREEENGRGNFPPRFSGLQFPNYSSELNVNALELDDSALYLCASSLPPPDTQYFGPGTRLTVL.